The 19 T cell receptor beta chains given below trace back to one sample, sequenced in a study of blood T cell repertoires in COVID-19. The table came from immunoSEQ multiplex PCR; TCRdb's copy has only in-frame clones and leaves some out. Seen here are hundreds of thousands of clones, approximately 88% observed once, and the top ten hold approximately 9%. Sequencing input: PBMCs or T cells enriched from blood (not recorded which). These receptors were taken from a woman in her late teens or twenties who had recovered from COVID-19.

This sequence joins TRBV27 and TRBJ2-1; 9 bases line up with TRBD2. This CDR3 region has 15 residues. J gave up 9 bases and V 3 bases, and 9 bases lay outside the gene matches. Per the germline V gene, CDR1 is MNHEY and CDR2 is SMNVEV (reference sequence). The CDR3 loop is CASSFGGGASPEQFF. The CDR3 DNA reads as TGTGCCAGCAGTTTTGGCGGGGGGGCCTCCCCTGAGCAGTTCTTC.

The chain employs TRBV5-4 and TRBJ1-2; D is perhaps TRBD1 (5 bases). The CDR3 contains 16 residues. CDR1 SGHNT and CDR2 YYREEE come from the germline V gene (reference sequence). The germline V and J ends were trimmed by 5 bases and 0 bases, with 17 bases remaining between them. This chain's CDR3 is CASSLPQGGSNYGYTF. The CDR3 nucleotides are TGTGCCAGCAGTTTGCCCCAGGGAGGCTCTAACTATGGCTACACCTTC.

The chain employs TRBV30 and TRBJ1-2, with D perhaps matching TRBD1 (6 bases). V was pared by 0 bases and J by 13 bases, with 24 bases between. The length of the CDR3 is 15 residues. The germline CDR1 and CDR2 sequences are GTSNPN and SVGIG (reference sequence). CDR3 coding DNA: TGTGCCTGGAGTGTCGGACAGACGGCACCTTGGAGGCTCACCTTC. This encodes CAWSVGQTAPWRLTF. Filled out from reference TRBV30 and TRBJ1-2, the complete variable domain reads SQTIHQWPATLVQPVGSPLSLECTVEGTSNPNLYWYRQAAGRGLQLLFYSVGIGQISSEVPQNLSASRPQDRQFILSSKKLLLSDSGFYLCAWSVGQTAPWRLTFGSGTRLTVV.

The gene calls are TRBV7-8 and TRBJ2-1; 12 nucleotides line up with TRBD2. The V segment lost 4 bases and the J segment 0 bases; nucleotides outside the gene matches: 1. CDR3 length: 16 amino acids. In germline, CDR1 is SGHVS, CDR2 FQNEAQ. The CDR3 DNA reads as TGTGCCAGCAGCTCGGGACTAGCGGGCTCCTACAATGAGCAGTTCTTC. The encoded protein is CASSSGLAGSYNEQFF.

Regarding this clone: Other DNA sequences in the sample encode the same CDR3. J is TRBJ1-5 and V is TRBV18, with D tentatively TRBD1 (5 bases). This CDR3 contains 13 residues. Germline CDR1 KGHSH, CDR2 LQKENI. V lost 1 base to trimming and J lost 4 bases, with 5 bases between them. The CDR3, as DNA: TGTGCCAGCTCACCACAGGGGAATCAGCCCCAGCATTTT. As protein: CASSPQGNQPQHF. Together with reference TRBV18 and TRBJ1-5, the CDR3 gives the full variable domain: NAGVMQNPRHLVRRRGQEARLRCSPMKGHSHVYWYRQLPEEGLKFMVYLQKENIIDESGMPKERFSAEFPKEGPSILRIQQVVRGDSAAYFCASSPQGNQPQHFGDGTRLSIL.

The chain carries TRBV6-5 and TRBJ2-3; TRBD2 matches at 7 bases. CDR1 and CDR2 (germline): MNHEY, SVGAGI. With 6 bases clipped from V and 5 bases from J, the junction kept 8 bases outside the gene matches. The CDR3 extends over 14 amino acids. This chain's CDR3 is CASSSGLGGDTQYF. CDR3 sequence (DNA): TGTGCCAGCAGCTCCGGACTAGGTGGAGATACGCAGTATTTT.

This rearrangement joins TRBV5-4 to TRBJ2-2; 7 bases align to TRBD1. The CDR3 has 15 amino acids. Trimming took 4 bases from V and 6 from J; bases not matched to a gene: 9. The germline V gene encodes CDR1 SGHNT and CDR2 YYREEE (reference sequence). As DNA, the CDR3 is TGTGCCAGCAGCCGGGACAGTATCGGGGCCGGGGAGCTGTTTTTT. Translated, it gives CASSRDSIGAGELFF.

The rearrangement uses TRBV5-1 and TRBJ1-1; 9 bases fit TRBD1. Germline-derived CDR1 and CDR2 are SGHRS and YFSETQ. The CDR3 consists of 14 residues. V was clipped by 3 bases and J by 5 bases; unmatched bases: 5. CDR3 residues: CASSSGTGSTEAFF. CDR3 DNA sequence: TGCGCCAGCAGCTCCGGGACAGGGAGTACTGAAGCTTTCTTT. The whole variable domain, filled in from reference TRBV5-1 and TRBJ1-1, reads KAGVTQTPRYLIKTRGQQVTLSCSPISGHRSVSWYQQTPGQGLQFLFEYFSETQRNKGNFPGRFSGRQFSNSRSEMNVSTLELGDSALYLCASSSGTGSTEAFFGQGTRLTVV.

The count of this clone is one. This chain connects TRBV28 to TRBJ1-6, with D perhaps matching TRBD1 (5 bases). Germline V gene lookup returns CDR1 MDHEN and CDR2 SYDVKM. The CDR3 is made up of 17 amino acids. V gave up 1 base and J gave up 6 bases, with 16 bases separating them. The CDR3 DNA is TGTGCCAGCAGTTTATTAGGTGACAGCCGCCTTAATTCACCCCTCCACTTT. Amino acid sequence: CASSLLGDSRLNSPLHF.

The chain joins TRBV20-1 to TRBJ1-2; D is perhaps TRBD1 (5 bases). V was shortened by 5 bases and J by 8 bases, with 12 bases between the two germline ends. The CDR3 totals 11 residues. Germline V gene lookup returns CDR1 DFQATT and CDR2 SNEGSKA (reference sequence). CDR3 DNA: TGCAGTGCTGGCGGGGCTACCGGCTACACCTTC. Amino acids: CSAGGATGYTF.

V is TRBV2 and J is TRBJ2-7, with D possibly matching TRBD2 (6 bases). The CDR3 covers 11 residues. In germline, CDR1 is SNHLY, CDR2 FYNNEI. The CDR3 bases are TGTGCATGCGGGGAAACCTACGAGCAGTACTTC. Residues: CACGETYEQYF. Complete variable domain (other parts from reference TRBV2 and TRBJ2-7): EPEVTQTPSHQVTQMGQEVILRCVPISNHLYFYWYRQILGQKVEFLVSFYNNEISEKSEIFDDQFSVERPDGSNFTLKIRSTKLEDSAMYFCACGETYEQYFGPGTRLTVT.

This clone was seen only a few times. The V gene is TRBV4-1, the J gene TRBJ2-2; possible D gene TRBD2, 6 bases. CDR3 length: 15 residues. Germline loops: CDR1 MGHRA, CDR2 YSYEKL. V lost 2 bases and J lost 6, with 13 bases in between. The CDR3 region has the DNA TGCGCCAGCAGCCAACAGAGCGGGCTCGCCGGGGAGCTGTTTTTT. It encodes CASSQQSGLAGELFF.

The chain carries TRBV28 and TRBJ1-2; unclear D gene. CDR3 length: 12 amino acids. Trimming took 3 bases from V and 2 from J, leaving 4 bases between them. The germline gives CDR1 MDHEN, CDR2 SYDVKM. As DNA, the CDR3 is TGTGCCAGCAGTTTGGAGAACTATGGCTACACCTTC. Residues: CASSLENYGYTF.

This clone was seen only a few times. CDR3 coding DNA: TGTGCCAGCAGGCAGACTAGCCTGAACACCGGGGAGCTGTTTTTT. Encoded protein: CASRQTSLNTGELFF. The rearrangement uses TRBV28 and TRBJ2-2; 7 bases agree with TRBD2. Looked up from germline, CDR1 is MDHEN and CDR2 is SYDVKM. This CDR3 has 15 amino acids. V dropped 6 bases and J dropped 1; count of bases not matched to a gene: 5.

The CDR3 region has the DNA TGTGCCAGTAGTATGATTGGTTCGGGGTACTCTGGAAACACCATATATTTT. It codes for CASSMIGSGYSGNTIYF. The chain couples TRBV19 to TRBJ1-3, with D hard to call. The CDR3 contains 17 residues. The ends were cut back, 3 bases at V and 0 bases at J, with 15 bases in the middle. Germline loops: CDR1 LNHDA, CDR2 SQIVND (reference sequence).

The chain carries TRBV15 and TRBJ2-3, with 8 bases lining up with TRBD2. CDR1 and CDR2 (germline): LNHNV, YYDKDF (reference sequence). With 2 bases clipped from V and 4 bases from J, the junction kept 2 bases outside the gene matches. This CDR3 contains 14 residues. Here the CDR3 DNA reads TGTGCCACCAGCAGACGGACTAGCTCAGATACGCAGTATTTT. Protein: CATSRRTSSDTQYF.

The chain uses TRBV19 and TRBJ2-6; no clear D. CDR3 size: 17 residues. Trimming left V 5 bases short and J 1 base short, with 15 bases between. Germline values: CDR1 LNHDA, CDR2 SQIVND (reference sequence). In DNA, the CDR3 is TGTGCCAGTAGTCTCGACTGGCTGCTTTCTGGGGCCAACGTCCTGACTTTC. It translates to CASSLDWLLSGANVLTF.

The chain recombines TRBV5-8 with TRBJ2-5, with 10 bases aligning to TRBD1. The V segment lost 5 bases and the J segment 1 base; nucleotides outside the gene matches: 5. Germline V CDR1 and CDR2: SGHTS, YDEGEE. The CDR3 has 15 residues. DNA for the CDR3: TGTGCCAGCAGACGGGACAGGGGCCTCCAAGAGACCCAGTACTTC. The encoded protein is CASRRDRGLQETQYF.

The V call is TRBV7-2, the J call TRBJ2-3; 8 bases map to TRBD2. The germline CDR1 and CDR2 sequences are SGHTA and FQGNSA. This CDR3 has 16 amino acids. With V trimmed by 3 bases and J by 1 base, 6 bases remained unmatched. The chain's CDR3 is CASSFSAGEGTDTQYF. The CDR3 region has the DNA TGTGCCAGCAGCTTCTCAGCGGGAGAGGGCACAGATACGCAGTATTTT.